The sequence of this T cell receptor beta chain was determined in a study of identical twins. Study findings and constraints: Carriage of fewer insertions was seen in abundant cord blood beta clonotypes, whereas memory repertoires showed none. With beta out-of-frame sequences, excess sharing by twins was weaker. Out-of-frame TCR alpha sharing observed in monozygotic twins exceeded model estimates. In drawing conclusions, the study used cross-sectional statistical analysis and did not follow the same donors.

There are 13 residues in the CDR3. The germline gives CDR1 MDHEN, CDR2 SYDVKM. The V gene end was trimmed by 8 bases and the J gene end by 6 bases; junction bases not matched to a gene: 8. There are many counts of this clonotype. Its antigen is currently unknown. TCRdb re-analysed the 5' RACE reads in MiXCR, keeping a single row per CDR3 protein. The sample holds hundreds of thousands of distinct CDR3 sequences; around 6% are singletons and the top ten take around 2%. V usage is TRBV28 and J usage is TRBJ2-7; 9 bases are shared with TRBD1. Sequencing was carried out using naive T cells sorted from blood. This TCR was recovered from a man between 18 and 35 years old in good health. The CDR3 loop is CASCRDRVTEQYF. In DNA form, the CDR3 reads TGTGCCAGCTGCCGGGACAGGGTAACCGAGCAGTACTTC.